This TCR beta chain is from a study of blood T cell repertoires in COVID-19. Study-level background: Samples came from the United States, Italy and Spain, spanning acute and convalescent COVID-19. The analysed material was cDNA or gDNA that came from T cells, B-cell-depleted T cells, or PBMCs.

Authors' analysis steps: Quantification of nucleated cells was approximated via reference gene primer amplification. Sequenced by immunoSEQ multiplex PCR; TCRdb stores in-frame clones only, minus some. The D gene and trimming were derived from the DNA, and the V and J assignments and clone size from that table. Of under 350,000 clones in the sample, 65% to 90% were seen once. Specimen: peripheral blood. The TCR comes from a human donor in a cohort sampled during active COVID-19.

The CDR3 DNA is TGCGCCAGCAGCTTGGCCATCGGGTACGAGTACAATGAGCAGTTCTTC. It codes for CASSLAIGYEYNEQFF. The chain couples TRBV5-1 to TRBJ2-1; D is ambiguous. The CDR3 contains 16 residues. Germline CDR1 is SGHRS and CDR2 is YFSETQ. The V end lost 0 bases, the J end lost 4 bases, and 14 bases lay between the germline ends.